These 28 T cell receptor beta chains were all obtained from the same sample, sequenced in a study of shared clonotypes between healthy human individuals (dated by TCRdb to about 2020). Library prep was done by the immunoSEQ multiplex PCR assay. Held by TCRdb, this immuneACCESS table contains in-frame sequences only and omits some clones. Under half of the omission traces to an unresolved V gene where checked; the cause of the rest is unknown. The table for this sample lists 800,000 to 1,200,000 clones; approximately 80% of them were counted only once. Of the sample, roughly 0.56% falls within the top ten clones. Source material: memory CD4+ T cells from PBMCs. The sample's cell subset or site, from its label and the paper: CD45RA-negative fraction. The receptors originated from a man between 18 and 29 years old in good health. Some clones in this sample may be carry-over from other donors' samples.

Only one count was recorded for this clone. The chain recombines TRBV20-1 with TRBJ2-1; no clear D gene. Germline lookup yields CDR1 DFQATT and CDR2 SNEGSKA (reference sequence). The CDR3 has 11 residues. V lost 6 bases, J lost 4 bases, and 7 bases lay in between. The CDR3 sequence is CSAGIYNEQFF. CDR3 nucleotide sequence: TGCAGTGCGGGGATTTACAATGAGCAGTTCTTC.

A note on this clone: At one end, the junction sequence differs from germline, possibly due to a read error. The chain recombines TRBV5-1 with TRBJ2-5; the D is unclear. The CDR3 is 13 amino acids. Looked up from germline, CDR1 is SGHRS and CDR2 is YFSETQ. For the CDR3, the DNA is TGCGCCAGCAGCTTGTCTCCCCAAGGGACCCAGTACTTC. Translation gives CASSLSPQGTQYF.

V is TRBV19 and J is TRBJ2-7, with TRBD1 matching over 7 bases. V shed 2 bases, J shed 1 base, and the junction held 5 bases outside the gene matches. The CDR3 runs 15 residues. CDR1 and CDR2 from the germline V gene are LNHDA and SQIVND (reference sequence). The CDR3 region has the DNA TGTGCCAGTAGTATATCATCAGGGGGTTCCTACGAGCAGTACTTC. Encoded protein: CASSISSGGSYEQYF.

The chain recombines TRBV28 with TRBJ2-1, with 7 bases lining up with TRBD2. The length of the CDR3 is 15 residues. Germline trimming cut 11 bases from V and 0 bases from J; bases unmatched to any gene: 10. Germline-derived CDR1 and CDR2 are MDHEN and SYDVKM. The CDR3 DNA reads as TGTGCCGGAACCGGGGGGAAGGGCTCCTACAATGAGCAGTTCTTC. Its translation is CAGTGGKGSYNEQFF. The full variable domain, with the rest looked up from reference TRBV28 and TRBJ2-1, is DVKVTQSSRYLVKRTGEKVFLECVQDMDHENMFWYRQDPGLGLRLIYFSYDVKMKEKGDIPEGYSVSREKKERFSLILESASTNQTSMYLCAGTGGKGSYNEQFFGPGTRLTVL.

Ten or more counts support this clone. This rearrangement joins TRBV28 to TRBJ2-7; D could derive from TRBD1 or TRBD2 (5 bases each). Between the trimmed V and J ends, which lost 7 bases and 12 bases, there was a span of 19 bases. The CDR3 totals 12 residues. Germline assignment: CDR1 MDHEN and CDR2 SYDVKM. As DNA, the CDR3 is TGTGCCAGCAAAGCTTTAGGGGACGGCCGGTACTTC. It translates to CASKALGDGRYF. Supplemented by reference TRBV28 and TRBJ2-7, the full variable domain reads DVKVTQSSRYLVKRTGEKVFLECVQDMDHENMFWYRQDPGLGLRLIYFSYDVKMKEKGDIPEGYSVSREKKERFSLILESASTNQTSMYLCASKALGDGRYFGPGTRLTVT.

The chain couples TRBV5-1 to TRBJ1-1; the D gene is possibly TRBD1 (6 bases). CDR1 and CDR2 (germline): SGHRS, YFSETQ. The CDR3 is 16 residues long. V was clipped by 1 base and J by 1 base, with 14 bases between them. The CDR3 DNA is TGCGCCAGCAGCTTGATGGGGGCCGAGAGGAACACTGAAGCTTTCTTT. Its translation is CASSLMGAERNTEAFF.

This clone is a singleton in its sample. V and J are TRBV15 and TRBJ1-1, with D possibly TRBD1 on 5 matching bases. V was clipped by 3 bases and J by 0 bases, with 17 bases between them. This CDR3 is 17 amino acids long. Germline loops: CDR1 LNHNV, CDR2 YYDKDF (reference sequence). As DNA, the CDR3 is TGTGCCACCAGCAGTATGCCCGTGGGGGTGTTGAACACTGAAGCTTTCTTT. This gives the protein CATSSMPVGVLNTEAFF.

V is TRBV7-6 and J is TRBJ1-2; TRBD1 matches 9 bases. Losses at the gene ends were 5 bases for V and 8 bases for J; bases not matched to a gene: 6. The germline V gene encodes CDR1 SGHVS and CDR2 FNYEAQ. The CDR3 is 13 amino acids. The CDR3 sequence: CASSQGQGRGYTF. The DNA for the CDR3 is TGTGCCAGCAGCCAGGGACAGGGTAGGGGCTACACCTTC.

The chain recombines TRBV7-2 with TRBJ2-5; D uncertain. Near its end, the DNA agrees better with TRBJ2-7, so the J call may be wrong. This CDR3 contains 14 residues. In germline, CDR1 is SGHTA, CDR2 FQGNSA. The CDR3 sequence: CASSFTAVDYEQYF. In nucleotides, the CDR3 is TGTGCCAGCAGCTTCACCGCGGTAGACTACGAGCAGTACTTC.

The chain joins TRBV7-2 to TRBJ2-5; possibly TRBD2 for D (6 bases). The CDR3 consists of 15 residues. Trimming removed 6 bases from V and 4 bases from J, with 18 bases in between. From germline, CDR1 is SGHTA and CDR2 FQGNSA. CDR3 in amino acids: CASRSGTFPLETQYF. CDR3 sequence (DNA): TGTGCCAGCAGATCAGGGACTTTTCCTTTAGAGACCCAGTACTTC.

V usage is TRBV19 and J usage is TRBJ2-2; D remains ambiguous. The CDR3 has 15 residues. The germline V gene has CDR1 LNHDA and CDR2 SQIVND (reference sequence). With 0 bases removed from V and 5 bases from J, the gap between germline ends came to 10 bases. In DNA, the CDR3 is TGTGCCAGTAGTATAGACCTTCTACTTACCGGGGAGCTGTTTTTT. Encoded protein: CASSIDLLLTGELFF.

The chain recombines TRBV11-3 with TRBJ2-7; 10 bases fit TRBD1. V gave up 5 bases and J gave up 6 bases; unmatched junction bases: 7. The CDR3 is 14 amino acids. Per the germline V gene, CDR1 is SGHNT and CDR2 is YENEEA. This CDR3 is CASSNGQGGGEQYF. The DNA of the CDR3 is TGTGCCAGCAGCAACGGACAGGGGGGAGGCGAGCAGTACTTC.

The chain couples TRBV5-6 to TRBJ1-3; D is undetermined. CDR3 length: 18 residues. Germline V CDR1 and CDR2: SGHDT, YYEEEE. The V end was cut by 3 bases, the J end by 0 bases, with 19 bases between. As DNA, the CDR3 is TGTGCCAGCAGCTACGTGGCGTCCCCCTTTTACTCTGGAAACACCATATATTTT. Residues: CASSYVASPFYSGNTIYF.

This clone was detected a few times. This CDR3 is missing its conserved last phenylalanine or tryptophan, likely due to a read error. The limits of the CDR3 on the DNA are not certain, so only TCRdb's listed CDR3 is given. The CDR3 is CAWSEGSGANVPTS. The chain joins TRBV30 to TRBJ2-6; TRBD1 reflects the table's D call only, with no check against the DNA. The CDR3 length is 14 residues, termini included. CDR1 and CDR2 (germline): GTSNPN, SVGIG (reference sequence).

The rearrangement joins TRBV5-1 to TRBJ2-1; tentative D call: TRBD2 (5 bases). Germline loops: CDR1 SGHRS, CDR2 YFSETQ. V gave up 1 base and J gave up 8 bases, with 7 bases separating them. The CDR3 is made up of 12 amino acids. The CDR3 protein is CASSLPGDEQFF. CDR3 in DNA: TGCGCCAGCAGCTTGCCCGGGGATGAGCAGTTCTTC.

The chain combines TRBV5-1 with TRBJ2-7; TRBD2 is a possible D gene (6 bases). Germline V gene data show CDR1 as SGHRS and CDR2 as YFSETQ. The ends were cut back, 1 base at V and 6 bases at J, with 14 bases in the middle. This CDR3 contains 14 residues. CDR3 sequence: CASSLYGRDGEQYF. As DNA, the CDR3 is TGCGCCAGCAGCTTGTATGGGCGGGACGGCGAGCAGTACTTC.

The chain combines TRBV4-1 with TRBJ2-6, with 7 bases identical to TRBD2. There are 18 residues in the CDR3. The J segment lost 3 bases and the V segment lost 1 base, leaving 9 bases of the junction unmatched. The germline V gene encodes CDR1 MGHRA and CDR2 YSYEKL. The CDR3 DNA reads as TGCGCCAGCAGCCAAGGAGTTTCGGGGGGATATGGGGCCAACGTCCTGACTTTC. This sequence encodes CASSQGVSGGYGANVLTF.

About this clone itself: Other nucleotide sequences in the sample specify the same CDR3. V usage is TRBV5-1 and J usage is TRBJ2-3; TRBD2 matches at 8 bases. The length of the CDR3 is 16 residues. Per the germline V gene, CDR1 is SGHRS and CDR2 is YFSETQ. J was trimmed by 2 bases and V by 0 bases; bases with no gene match: 5. The CDR3 is CASSLGTSGNTDTQYF. In nucleotides, the CDR3 is TGCGCCAGCAGCTTGGGAACTAGCGGCAACACAGATACGCAGTATTTT.

This clone was detected only once. The DNA of the CDR3 is TGTGCCAGCAGCTTCGGACAGGGGCGGTCTAGAGAAAAACTGTTTTTT. Its translation is CASSFGQGRSREKLFF. The rearrangement uses TRBV7-2 and TRBJ1-4, with TRBD1 identical over 9 bases. Unmatched junction bases numbered 10, after V lost 3 bases and J lost 8 bases. Germline V gene sequence: CDR1 SGHTA, CDR2 FQGNSA. The CDR3 sequence is 16 residues long.

The chain combines TRBV11-2 with TRBJ2-7, with 9 bases that match TRBD1. After removal of 3 bases from V and 6 bases from J, the junction contained 15 bases not matched to a gene. Germline-derived CDR1 and CDR2 are SGHAT and FQNNGV. CDR3 length equals 17 residues. The CDR3 reads CASSLAGTGMRNGEQYF. In DNA, the CDR3 is TGTGCCAGCAGCTTGGCCGGGACAGGGATGCGGAACGGCGAGCAGTACTTC.

In DNA, the CDR3 is TGTGCCAGCAGCTTCGATGGGGGGCGTGGGAACATTCAGTACTTC. This sequence encodes CASSFDGGRGNIQYF. The rearrangement joins TRBV11-2 to TRBJ2-4; D possibly matches TRBD1 or TRBD2 (6 bases each). The CDR3 extends over 15 amino acids. The germline V gene encodes CDR1 SGHAT and CDR2 FQNNGV. The V gene lost 3 bases and the J gene lost 7 bases, with 16 bases spanning the gap.

The gene calls are TRBV27 and TRBJ2-1, with 10 positions matching TRBD2. After removal of 11 bases from V and 5 bases from J, the junction contained 12 bases not matched to a gene. The CDR3 contains 15 residues. The germline V gene encodes CDR1 MNHEY and CDR2 SMNVEV (reference sequence). The CDR3 here is CALPGLAGAHNEQFF. The CDR3 DNA reads as TGTGCCCTACCTGGGCTAGCGGGAGCTCACAATGAGCAGTTCTTC.

The chain joins TRBV4-3 to TRBJ2-7, with 7 nucleotides matching TRBD1. The length of the CDR3 is 16 residues. Per the germline V gene, CDR1 is LGHNA and CDR2 is YSLEER. V gave up 0 bases and J gave up 1 base; unmatched junction bases: 6. CDR3 region: CASSQEAGQESYEQYF. DNA of the CDR3: TGCGCCAGCAGCCAAGAGGCAGGACAGGAATCCTACGAGCAGTACTTC.

The chain uses TRBV9 and TRBJ2-1; D call uncertain. V lost 1 base, J lost 4 bases, and 15 bases lay in between. Germline loops: CDR1 SGDLS, CDR2 YYNGEE. This CDR3 is built from 16 residues. In DNA form, the CDR3 reads TGTGCCAGCAGCGTACAGCGTGACCCCGGGTACAATGAGCAGTTCTTC. It specifies CASSVQRDPGYNEQFF.

This clone has just a few counts. V usage is TRBV9 and J usage is TRBJ2-5; D perhaps matches TRBD1 (6 bases). V shed 2 bases and J shed 2 bases, with 10 bases lying between them. The CDR3 length is 14 residues. In germline, CDR1 is SGDLS, CDR2 YYNGEE. In DNA, the CDR3 is TGTGCCAGCAGCGTTGGGACACAGCAAGAGACCCAGTACTTC. Protein sequence: CASSVGTQQETQYF.

The chain recombines TRBV30 with TRBJ1-6; no reliable D call. V shed 3 bases and J shed 9 bases, with 12 bases lying between them. Germline V gene data show CDR1 as GTSNPN and CDR2 as SVGIG (reference sequence). The CDR3 is made up of 13 amino acids. The DNA for the CDR3 is TGTGCCTGGAGGGACTCAGTCTCTTCACCCCTCCACTTT. Amino acids: CAWRDSVSSPLHF.

This sequence joins TRBV7-9 and TRBJ2-3; 8 bases align to TRBD1. Germline assignment: CDR1 SEHNR and CDR2 FQNEAQ (reference sequence). V was pared by 5 bases and J by 0 bases, with 4 bases of the junction left unmatched. CDR3 length equals 15 residues. The CDR3 region is CASSQGTGSTDTQYF. CDR3 nucleotide sequence: TGTGCCAGCAGCCAGGGGACAGGCAGCACAGATACGCAGTATTTT.

The count of this clone is one. The chain combines TRBV27 with TRBJ2-2; the D call may be TRBD1 or TRBD2 (7 bases each). The germline V and J ends were trimmed by 0 bases and 3 bases, with 17 bases remaining between them. The CDR3 has 18 amino acids. Germline lookup yields CDR1 MNHEY and CDR2 SMNVEV (reference sequence). In nucleotides, the CDR3 is TGTGCCAGCAGTTTATCGGAGGGAGGGGGCGACGACACCGGGGAGCTGTTTTTT. Protein sequence: CASSLSEGGGDDTGELFF.